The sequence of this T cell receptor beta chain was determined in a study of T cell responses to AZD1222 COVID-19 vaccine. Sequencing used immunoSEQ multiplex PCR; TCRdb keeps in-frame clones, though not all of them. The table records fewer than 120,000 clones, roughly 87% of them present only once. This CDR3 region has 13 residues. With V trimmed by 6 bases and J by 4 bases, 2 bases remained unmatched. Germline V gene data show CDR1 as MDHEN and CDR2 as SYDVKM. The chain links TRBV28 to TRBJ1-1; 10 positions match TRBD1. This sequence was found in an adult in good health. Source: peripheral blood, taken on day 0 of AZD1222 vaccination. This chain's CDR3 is CASRDRGITEAFF. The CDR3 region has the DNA TGTGCCAGCAGGGACAGGGGGATCACTGAAGCTTTCTTT.